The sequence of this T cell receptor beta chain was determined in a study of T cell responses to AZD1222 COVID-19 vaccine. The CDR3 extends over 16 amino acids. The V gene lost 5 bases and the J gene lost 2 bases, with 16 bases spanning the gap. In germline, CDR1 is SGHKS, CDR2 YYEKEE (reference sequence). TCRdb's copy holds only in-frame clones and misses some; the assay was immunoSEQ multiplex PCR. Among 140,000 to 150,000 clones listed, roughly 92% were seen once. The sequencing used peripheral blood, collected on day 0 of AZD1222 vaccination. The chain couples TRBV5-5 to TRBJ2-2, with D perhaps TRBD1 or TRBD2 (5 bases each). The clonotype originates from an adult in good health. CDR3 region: CASSYTGTPNTGELFF. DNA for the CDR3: TGTGCCAGCAGTTACACCGGGACCCCTAACACCGGGGAGCTGTTTTTT.